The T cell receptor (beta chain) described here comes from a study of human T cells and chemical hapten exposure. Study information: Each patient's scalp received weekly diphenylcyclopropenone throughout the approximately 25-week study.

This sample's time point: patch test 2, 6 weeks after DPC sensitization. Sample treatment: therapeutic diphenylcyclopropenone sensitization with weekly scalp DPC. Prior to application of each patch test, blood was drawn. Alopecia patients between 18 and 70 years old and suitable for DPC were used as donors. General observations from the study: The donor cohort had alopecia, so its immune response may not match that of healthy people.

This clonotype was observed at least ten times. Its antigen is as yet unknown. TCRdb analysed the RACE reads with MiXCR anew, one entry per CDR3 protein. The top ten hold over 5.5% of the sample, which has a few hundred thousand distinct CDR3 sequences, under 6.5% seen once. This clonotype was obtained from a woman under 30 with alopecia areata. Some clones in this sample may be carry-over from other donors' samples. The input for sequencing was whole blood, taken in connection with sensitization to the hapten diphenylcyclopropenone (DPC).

CDR3 sequence (DNA): TGCGCCAGCAGCCAAAACCTCAGACCACTTAATGAAAAACTGTTTTTT. It translates to CASSQNLRPLNEKLFF. J is TRBJ1-4 and V is TRBV4-3; D is unclear. The germline CDR1 and CDR2 sequences are LGHNA and YSLEER. V was pared by 2 bases and J by 4 bases, with 14 bases between. The CDR3 length is 16 residues.